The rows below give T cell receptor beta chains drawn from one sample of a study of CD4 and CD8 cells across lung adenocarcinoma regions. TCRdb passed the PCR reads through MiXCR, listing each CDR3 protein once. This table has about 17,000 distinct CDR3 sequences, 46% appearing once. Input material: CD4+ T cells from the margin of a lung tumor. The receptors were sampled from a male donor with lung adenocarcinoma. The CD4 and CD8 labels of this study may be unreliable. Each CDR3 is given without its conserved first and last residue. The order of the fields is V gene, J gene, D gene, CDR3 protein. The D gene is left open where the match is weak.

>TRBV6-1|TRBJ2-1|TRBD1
ASRLGQGKQF
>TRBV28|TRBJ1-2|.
ASRVQSGTGGYT
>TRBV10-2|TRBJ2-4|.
GGTGLSAEDIQY
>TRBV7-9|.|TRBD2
ASSRTSGSYEQY
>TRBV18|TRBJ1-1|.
ASSSTNRANTEAF
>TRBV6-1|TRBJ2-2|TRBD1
ASSLQSVITGALY
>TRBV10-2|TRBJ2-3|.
AGRGVAEADTQY
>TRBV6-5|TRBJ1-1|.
ASSYLVRNTEAF
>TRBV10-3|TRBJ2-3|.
ATRPGSADQETQY
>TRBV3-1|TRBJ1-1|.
ASSQVGNTEAF
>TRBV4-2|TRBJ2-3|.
ASRRVGGPAQETQY
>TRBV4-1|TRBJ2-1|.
ASSQGGGKRNEQF
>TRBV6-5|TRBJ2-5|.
ASSYSAVSTETQY